This TCR beta chain was found in a study of preoperative IRX-2 immunotherapy in early breast cancer. There are 17 residues in the CDR3. Trimming took 8 bases from V and 3 from J, leaving 25 bases between them. The germline V gene encodes CDR1 LNHDA and CDR2 SQIVND (reference sequence). TCRdb's copy holds only in-frame clones and misses some; the assay was immunoSEQ multiplex PCR. This table has under 15,000 clones, approximately 91% appearing once. Treatment defined: preoperative locoregional IRX-2 cytokine immunotherapy. This phase Ib study tested locoregional IRX-2 cytokine immunotherapy given before surgery.

This rearrangement joins TRBV19 to TRBJ1-2; tentative D call: TRBD1 (6 bases). The clonotype was recovered from a human donor with breast cancer. The sample was gathered from a patient treated with IRX-2 immunotherapy. The CDR3 here is CASSNQFRRDIDYGYTF. The CDR3 DNA is TGTGCCAGTTCCAACCAATTCCGGCGGGACATAGACTATGGCTACACCTTC.